This TCR beta chain comes out of a study of cytomegalovirus exposure and HLA in healthy donors. The study's findings and limits: Cytomegalovirus-associated TCR beta chains were listed, numbering 164. The classifier reportedly diagnosed cytomegalovirus status with high sensitivity and specificity.

Comments on this clone: Its specificity is unknown.

PCR amplification relied on 60 Vbeta primers (plus 13 Jbeta primers). TCRdb's table, derived via immunoSEQ multiplex PCR, lists solely in-frame clones and lacks some. Counted here are about 79,000 clones, 67% occurring once; the ten biggest clones make up around 7%. V lost 5 bases and J lost 5, with 16 bases in between. Germline CDR1 reads MNHEY; CDR2 reads SVGAGI. The CDR3 has 15 residues. Specimen: PBMCs. The clonotype originates from a woman aged 50 to 60 in good health and CMV-seropositive. The chain uses TRBV6-5 and TRBJ1-5, with no clear D. The CDR3 region has the DNA TGTGCCAGCAGTCCCACGGGGATACTTTATCAGCCCCAGCATTTT. Its translation: CASSPTGILYQPQHF.